This T cell receptor (beta chain) emerged from a study of regulatory T cells in long-lasting Graves disease listed by TCRdb under 2021. Regarding the study in general: Newly diagnosed Graves' disease patients had taken antithyroid drugs for less than 3 months. TCR sequencing covered some 13 persistent and around 20 newly diagnosed Graves' disease patients, some 33 samples in total. Peripheral blood TCR sequencing and RNA sequencing compared persistent Graves' disease patients with newly diagnosed Graves' disease patients. The study took place in China and was registered as a clinical trial. Study-wide conclusions, independent of this receptor: Persistent disease showed preferential use of TRBV28, TRBJ1-2 and TRBJ2-5, whereas newly diagnosed disease favored TRBV20-1 and TRBJ2-1. The authors noted that the small sample size was a limitation that may lower accuracy. More public clonotypes were shared among persistent patients (around 3,000) than among newly diagnosed patients (over 900). Lower TCR Shannon entropy and fewer highly expanded clones were observed in persistent Graves' disease patients than in newly diagnosed patients, which suggested clonal expansion. Sequencing and analysis were limited to the TCR beta chain. Peripheral blood alone was examined, since thyroid tissue, which constituted the primary lesion, could not be accessed.

This clonotype was counted only a few times. This receptor's antigen is unknown. No much larger clone is present one base from it, and per-base qualities are unavailable. Explained via the paper, the time point label denotes: newly diagnosed GD, antithyroid drugs for less than 3 months. For both TCR sequencing and RNA sequencing, RNA was extracted from PBMCs in TRIzol. The diagnosis of Graves' disease followed American Thyroid Association guidelines. Patients for the study were recruited at an endocrinology department in Xi'an, China. Each patient gave 9 to 10 milliliters of peripheral blood, collected in an EDTA anticoagulant tube. Ficoll Paque Plus density gradient separation was used to isolate PBMCs, and no further T cell sorting was performed. An Agilent 2100 Bioanalyzer and agarose gel were used to check RNA quality, and a NanoDrop 2000 was used to measure RNA concentration. Libraries were built with multiplex PCR. TCRdb records Illumina HiSeq 4000 as the sequencer. iRepertoire HTBI primers and Arm-PCR amplification of CDR3 regions were used to construct TCR beta libraries. Before sequencing, the PCR products went through gel purification. Under the source paper's analysis protocol: Gene usage analysis of CDR3 amino acid clonotypes used the approximately 62 TRBV and more than 13 TRBJ segments found across samples. Filtered high-quality paired reads were merged into contigs using COPE and FqMerger. BLAST was used to align contigs to IMGT TRBV, TRBD and TRBJ reference genes, and CDR3 was defined according to IMGT. Clonotypes above 0.1% frequency were classified as highly expanded clones. Shannon entropy was used to measure repertoire diversity, and the Gini coefficient was used to measure V-J evenness. A clonotype was considered public if more than one individual shared it. TCRdb reran the public reads through fastp at Q25 and MiXCR, keeping productive beta chains. Rows are unified per CDR3 protein, each entry keeping the most common DNA and genes. The V and J calls and clone size are TCRdb's, not the authors'. Counted in this sample were around 420,000 distinct CDR3 sequences; around 16% of them appeared once. Around 7.6% of the sample goes to the ten largest clones.

The trim is 0 bases for V and 2 bases for J, with a gap of 10 bases between the germline ends. The CDR3 covers 15 residues, taking in both the cysteine and the phenylalanine. The sequence is cut down to CDR3 DNA, 45 bases in frame from base 1. CDR1 is given as MGHRA and CDR2 as YSYEKL, both from the germline V gene. These same data were also listed under a study on T cells in Graves' hyperthyroidism and ophthalmopathy. As that second study puts it: Graves' hyperthyroidism was defined as stable when no progression to ophthalmopathy occurred over 18 months of follow-up. Hyperthyroidism patients were newly diagnosed, with disease duration under 2 months, and aged 18 to 65 years. Patients with uncontrolled infections, other autoimmune diseases, pregnancy or lactation were excluded. Diagnoses were based on clinical symptoms, serum thyroxine and TRAb, thyroid ultrasound and orbital computed tomography. For the first round of RT-PCR on the TCR CDR3, the HTBI primer set was used together with the Qiagen OneStep RT-PCR kit. Most expanded thyroid clonotypes (frequency above 0.001) were also found in blood, which suggests that blood repertoires may mirror thyroid immune responses. A model built on a 13 V-J signature distinguished ophthalmopathy from stable hyperthyroidism, reaching 85% to 90% sensitivity and about 81% specificity in cross-validation and 80%/75% in testing. In validation, progression to ophthalmopathy was predicted by the model with almost 71% sensitivity and 72.22% specificity, a median of about 6.4 months before onset. TCR V-J signatures able to tell the groups apart were searched for in a discovery cohort of 90 to 100 patients, of whom more than 40 had Graves' ophthalmopathy and about 55 had stable Graves' hyperthyroidism. An independent validation cohort of around 20 hyperthyroidism patients and 17 patients who later progressed to ophthalmopathy tested prospective prediction of ophthalmopathy. The 100 discovery patients were randomly split 7:3 into training and test sets. The study also compared thyroid tissue and blood T-cell repertoires from roughly 6 Graves' hyperthyroidism patients. After sampling, hyperthyroidism patients received methimazole starting at 30 mg daily, and ophthalmopathy patients received high-dose intravenous methylprednisolone. Libraries were constructed in a second round of multiplex PCR, after which size selection and purification were performed. The libraries were sequenced on an Illumina HiSeq2000 using paired-end 100 bp reads. Raw data were processed with SOAPnuke, discarding reads with adapters, uncalled bases, mean Phred below 15, or no exact constant-primer or identifier match. COPE v1.2.5 was used to merge high-quality paired reads, and clonotypes were defined as unique nucleotide sequences. Clonotypes were aligned to IMGT TRBV, TRBD and TRBJ reference segments using MiTCR v1.1. Analysis was restricted to V-J combinations with a frequency above 0.0001, which covered over 98% of repertoires. A TCS score was defined as the ratio between F50 (clonal expansion) and ExV (chaos), using BLOSUM62-based TCRdist between CDR3 peptides within each V-J. Welch's t-statistics and random forest reduced 450 to 600 V-J features to about 12, which were used in a naive Bayes classifier (R e1071). No statistical method was used to fix the sample size in advance, and group allocation was not hidden from the investigators. The paper reports TCR Vbeta CDR3 sequencing of some 140 peripheral blood samples: under 45 ophthalmopathy, roughly 80 hyperthyroidism and approximately 17 progressor patients.

The TCR sequence derives from a woman in her 40s with Graves disease. Donor details come from another sample of the same person, matched by shared clones. This receptor chain uses TRBV4-1 and TRBJ1-2, with the D gene not clear enough to name. Sample: peripheral blood mononuclear cells (PBMCs), taken at new diagnosis, from a patient treated with antithyroid drugs. The CDR3 protein: CASSQETRRNYGYTF. The base sequence is TGCGCCAGCAGCCAAGAGACCAGAAGGAACTATGGCTACACCTTC.